These 10 T cell receptor beta chains originate from one sample sequenced in a study of cytomegalovirus exposure and HLA in healthy donors (dated by TCRdb to 2016 to 2017). Library generation was performed with the immunoSEQ multiplex PCR assay. Not all clones reach the TCRdb copy of this immuneACCESS table, which keeps in-frame sequences only. Checked studies attribute under half of the gap to unresolved V genes and leave the rest unexplained. The sample profile shows over 150,000 clones; about 86% of them were found once. The ten largest clones add up to roughly 6% of the sample. The sequencing sample was made of PBMCs. These receptors all stem from a woman in her thirties in good health and CMV-seronegative.

This chain links TRBV11-3 with TRBJ2-5, with 7 bases aligning to TRBD1. The junction had 5 bases not matched to a gene; V was cut back by 5 bases and J by 5 bases. Germline V CDR1 and CDR2: SGHNT, YENEEA. The CDR3 length is 13 residues. The CDR3 spells CASSQGDKETQYF. The DNA for the CDR3 is TGTGCCAGCAGCCAGGGGGACAAGGAGACCCAGTACTTC.

The rearrangement links TRBV7-6 to TRBJ1-5; D gene unclear. CDR1 and CDR2 (germline): SGHVS, FNYEAQ. V was shortened by 1 base and J by 5 bases, with 6 bases between the two germline ends. This CDR3 has 13 amino acids. The CDR3 reads CASSLGYDQPQHF. The CDR3 coding sequence is TGTGCCAGCAGCTTAGGTTATGATCAGCCCCAGCATTTT.

The gene calls are TRBV14 and TRBJ2-5; 10 nucleotides line up with TRBD1. From germline, CDR1 is SGHDN and CDR2 FVKESK. J lost 4 bases, V lost 0 bases, and 5 bases had no gene match. The CDR3 length is 16 residues. CDR3 amino acids: CASSQEGTGVGETQYF. CDR3 nucleotide sequence: TGTGCCAGCAGCCAAGAGGGGACAGGGGTGGGAGAGACCCAGTACTTC. The variable domain in full, with the rest retrieved from reference TRBV14 and TRBJ2-5, is EAGVTQFPSHSVIEKGQTVTLRCDPISGHDNLYWYRRVMGKEIKFLLHFVKESKQDESGMPNNRFLAERTGGTYSTLKVQPAELEDSGVYFCASSQEGTGVGETQYFGPGTRLLVL.

V is TRBV11-3 and J is TRBJ2-1, with 10 bases that match TRBD1. V lost 4 bases and J lost 5; bases outside the gene matches: 5. Germline V gene lookup returns CDR1 SGHNT and CDR2 YENEEA. The CDR3 is 15 amino acids. The chain's CDR3 is CASSSRDRGNNEQFF. CDR3 DNA: TGTGCCAGCAGCTCCCGGGACAGGGGAAACAATGAGCAGTTCTTC. Using reference TRBV11-3 and TRBJ2-1 for the parts outside the CDR3, the full variable domain is EAGVVQSPRYKIIEKKQPVAFWCNPISGHNTLYWYLQNLGQGPELLIRYENEEAVDDSQLPKDRFSAERLKGVDSTLKIQPAELGDSAVYLCASSSRDRGNNEQFFGPGTRLTVL.

The chain links TRBV25-1 to TRBJ2-1, with D unclear. This CDR3 is 12 amino acids long. V lost 1 base to trimming and J lost 9 bases, with 7 bases between them. Germline values: CDR1 MGHDK, CDR2 SYGVNS. This CDR3 is CASSELWGEQFF. The CDR3 bases are TGTGCCAGCAGTGAATTGTGGGGTGAGCAGTTCTTC.

The chain links TRBV30 to TRBJ1-1; no firm D call. This CDR3 has 13 residues. V lost 3 bases, J lost 5 bases, and 13 bases lay in between. Per germline, CDR1 GTSNPN and CDR2 SVGIG (reference sequence). The CDR3 is CAWRPWGGTEAFF. The CDR3 DNA follows: TGTGCCTGGAGGCCATGGGGTGGGACTGAAGCTTTCTTT.

This clone was found a few times. The J gene is TRBJ2-3, the V gene TRBV9, with TRBD2 matching over 7 bases. Germline lookup yields CDR1 SGDLS and CDR2 YYNGEE. V shed 0 bases, J shed 2 bases, and the junction held 6 bases outside the gene matches. The CDR3 is 16 residues long. The chain's CDR3 is CASSVGAGVITDTQYF. CDR3 bases: TGTGCCAGCAGCGTAGGGGCGGGAGTAATCACAGATACGCAGTATTTT.

The chain is built from TRBV27 and TRBJ2-2, with a tentative D call TRBD1 (6 bases). This CDR3 spans 14 amino acids. V was cut by 5 bases and J by 6 bases, with 13 bases left in between. Germline CDR1 MNHEY, CDR2 SMNVEV (reference sequence). This chain's CDR3 is CASSLTGQPGELFF. CDR3 sequence (DNA): TGTGCCAGCAGTCTGACAGGTCAGCCCGGGGAGCTGTTTTTT.

The chain employs TRBV15 and TRBJ2-7; D may be TRBD2 (5 bases). Germline loops: CDR1 LNHNV, CDR2 YYDKDF (reference sequence). CDR3 length: 13 amino acids. V was cut by 5 bases and J by 3 bases, with 11 bases left in between. The CDR3 DNA is TGTGCCACCAGCTTGTCCGGGGACTACGAGCAGTACTTC. Residues: CATSLSGDYEQYF.

The CDR3 sequence: CASSLDRSYEQYF. The CDR3 coding sequence is TGCGCCAGCAGCTTGGACCGGTCCTACGAGCAGTACTTC. The rearrangement uses TRBV5-1 and TRBJ2-7; D not resolved. The CDR3 covers 13 residues. Trimming stripped 0 bases from V and 1 base from J, with 5 bases between. The germline gives CDR1 SGHRS, CDR2 YFSETQ.